The 3 T cell receptor beta chains given below trace back to one sample, sequenced in a study of tumor and adjacent non-tumor tissue in lung cancer (dated by TCRdb to 2016 to 2019). RNA was isolated from bulk unsorted tissue, and RNA quality was assessed with a NanoDrop ND-1000 and an Agilent 2100. The method behind the library was multiplex PCR. TCRdb shows the sequencer as Illumina HiSeq 2500. Following protocols modified from ARM-PCR, the researchers constructed TCRbeta libraries through three rounds of nested PCR with primers (Table S4). Using fastp at Q25 and MiXCR, TCRdb reprocessed the public reads and kept productive beta chains. Each entry is one CDR3 protein sequence, shown with its most common DNA and genes. The sample includes some 200,000 distinct CDR3 sequences, with about 76% observed a single time. 25% of the sample is in the top ten clones. Sequencing used lung tumor tissue. All receptors come from a man aged 55 to 70 with non-small cell lung cancer.

Comment on this clonotype: Germline is not matched at one junction end, which may reflect a read error. The chain employs TRBV11-3 and TRBJ1-6; D not certain. The CDR3 has 15 amino acids. CDR1 and CDR2 (germline): SGHNT, YENEEA. The CDR3 nucleotides read TGTGTCAGCAGCCGTGACACAGCATTCAATTCACCCCTCCACTTT. Protein: CVSSRDTAFNSPLHF.

The chain employs TRBV6-5 and TRBJ2-2; 10 nucleotides line up with TRBD2. This CDR3 is 17 amino acids long. V lost 6 bases, J lost 5 bases, and 12 bases stayed unmatched. Germline CDR1 MNHEY, CDR2 SVGAGI. CDR3 region: CASSAPVTSGRTGELFF. The CDR3 DNA reads TGTGCCAGCAGCGCTCCAGTGACTAGCGGGCGAACCGGGGAGCTGTTTTTT.

In its sample, this clonotype was seen a few times. The chain uses TRBV7-9 and TRBJ2-2; tentatively, D is TRBD2 (6 bases). The CDR3 has 13 residues. Germline V gives CDR1 SEHNR, CDR2 FQNEAQ (reference sequence). Trimming took 5 bases from V and 5 from J, leaving 9 bases between them. CDR3 coding DNA: TGTGCCAGCAGCCGGGGAGGAACCGGGGAGCTGTTTTTT. Translation: CASSRGGTGELFF.